The T cell receptor (beta chain) under discussion was sequenced for a study of blood T cell repertoires in COVID-19. Trimming removed 4 bases at V and 8 bases at J, with 26 bases between. Germline V gene lookup returns CDR1 LNHDA and CDR2 SQIVND (reference sequence). This CDR3 is 17 amino acids long. The protocol was immunoSEQ multiplex PCR, while the TCRdb copy is restricted to in-frame clones and leaves out a portion. The sample includes 70,000 to 95,000 clones, just under 85% of them seen just once. Sequenced sample: peripheral blood. The chain has TRBV19 and TRBJ1-2; tentative D call: TRBD1 (5 bases). The TCR comes from a man aged 80 or over with active or convalescent COVID-19. This chain's CDR3 is CASSNTQRLSGLKGYTF. The CDR3 coding sequence is TGTGCCAGTAGTAACACCCAACGACTTTCAGGGTTGAAGGGCTACACCTTC.